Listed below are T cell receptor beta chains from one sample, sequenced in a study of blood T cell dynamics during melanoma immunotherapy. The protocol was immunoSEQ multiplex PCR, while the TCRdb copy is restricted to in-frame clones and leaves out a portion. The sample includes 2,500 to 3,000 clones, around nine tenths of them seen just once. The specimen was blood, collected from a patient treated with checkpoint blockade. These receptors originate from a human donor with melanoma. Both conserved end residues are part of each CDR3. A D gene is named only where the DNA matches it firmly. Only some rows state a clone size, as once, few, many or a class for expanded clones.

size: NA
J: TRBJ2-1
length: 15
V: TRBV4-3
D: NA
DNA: TGCGCCAGCAGCCAAGGGACGGATCACTACAATGAGCAGTTCTTC
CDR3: CASSQGTDHYNEQFF

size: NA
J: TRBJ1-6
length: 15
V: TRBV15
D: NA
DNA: TGTGCCACCAGCAGAGATCGGGCAGATAATTCACCCCTCCACTTT
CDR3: CATSRDRADNSPLHF

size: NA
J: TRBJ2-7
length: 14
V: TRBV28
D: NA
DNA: TGTGCCAGCAGTTTAACGTCAGTTCCCTACGAGCAGTACTTC
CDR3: CASSLTSVPYEQYF

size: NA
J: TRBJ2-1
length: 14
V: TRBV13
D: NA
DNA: TGTGCCAGCAGCCGCCCCGGGGAGGACAATGAGCAGTTCTTC
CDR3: CASSRPGEDNEQFF

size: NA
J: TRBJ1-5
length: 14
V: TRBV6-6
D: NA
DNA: TGTGCCAGCAGCTTCGATCATAGCAATCAGCCCCAGCATTTT
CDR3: CASSFDHSNQPQHF

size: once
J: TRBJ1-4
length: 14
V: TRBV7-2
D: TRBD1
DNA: TGTGCCAGCAGCCGACAGGGGGGTAATGAAAAACTGTTTTTT
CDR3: CASSRQGGNEKLFF

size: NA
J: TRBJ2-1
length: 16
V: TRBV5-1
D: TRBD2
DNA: TGCGCCAGCAGCCTGGCGGGGACTAGCGGATACAATGAGCAGTTCTTC
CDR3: CASSLAGTSGYNEQFF

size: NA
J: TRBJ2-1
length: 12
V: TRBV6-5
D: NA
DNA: TGTGCCAGCAGTCCAACCGACAATGAGCAGTTCTTC
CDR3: CASSPTDNEQFF

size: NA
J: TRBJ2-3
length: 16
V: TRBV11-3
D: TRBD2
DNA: TGTGCCAGCAGCCCCGGACTAGCGGGAGTTTCAGATACGCAGTATTTT
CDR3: CASSPGLAGVSDTQYF

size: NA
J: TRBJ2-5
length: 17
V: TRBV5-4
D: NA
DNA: TGTGCCAGCAGCTTTGGAGTGGGGGTTGGGGAAGCAGAGACCCAGTACTTC
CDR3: CASSFGVGVGEAETQYF

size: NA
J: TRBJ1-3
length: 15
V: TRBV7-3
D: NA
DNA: TGTGCCAGCAGTATTTCCGGGTCGGAAGGAAACACCATATATTTT
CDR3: CASSISGSEGNTIYF

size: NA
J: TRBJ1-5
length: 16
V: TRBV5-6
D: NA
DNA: TGTGCCAGCAGCTTGTGGAGGGGATATAGCAATCAGCCCCAGCATTTT
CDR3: CASSLWRGYSNQPQHF

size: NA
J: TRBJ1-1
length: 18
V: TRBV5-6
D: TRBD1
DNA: TGTGCCAGCAGCTTCCCCCCTCGGAACAGGGGGTCCGACACTGAAGCTTTCTTT
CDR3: CASSFPPRNRGSDTEAFF

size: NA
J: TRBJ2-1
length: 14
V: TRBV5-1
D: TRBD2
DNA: TGCGCCAGCCGAGACGCGGGAGGAGTCAATGAGCAGTTCTTC
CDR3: CASRDAGGVNEQFF

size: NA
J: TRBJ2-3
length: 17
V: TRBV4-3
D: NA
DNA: TGCGCCAGCAGCCAAGCCCGAAGGACGGCGGGGACAGATACGCAGTATTTT
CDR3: CASSQARRTAGTDTQYF

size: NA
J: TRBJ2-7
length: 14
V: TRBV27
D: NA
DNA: TGTGCCAGCAGTGTGGACAGATCCTCCTACGAGCAGTACTTC
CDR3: CASSVDRSSYEQYF

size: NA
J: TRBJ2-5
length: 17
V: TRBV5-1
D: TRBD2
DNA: TGCGCCAGCAGCCCGGAGGGACTAGCGGCAGGGCAGGAGACCCAGTACTTC
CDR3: CASSPEGLAAGQETQYF

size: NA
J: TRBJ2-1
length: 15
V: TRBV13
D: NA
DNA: TGTGCCAGCAGCCTAATCGGGGTCTCCTACAATGAGCAGTTCTTC
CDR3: CASSLIGVSYNEQFF

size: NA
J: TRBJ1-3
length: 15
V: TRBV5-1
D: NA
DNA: TGCGCCAGCAGCCTTACCCCTACCTCTGGAAACACCATATATTTT
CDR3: CASSLTPTSGNTIYF

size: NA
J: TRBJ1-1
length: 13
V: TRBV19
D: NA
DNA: TGTGCCACTCTAAGGACTAGGAACACTGAAGCTTTCTTT
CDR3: CATLRTRNTEAFF

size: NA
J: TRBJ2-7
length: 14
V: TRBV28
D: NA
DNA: TGTGCCAGCAGTTTAGGCGGTAGCGTCTACGAGCAGTACTTC
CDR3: CASSLGGSVYEQYF

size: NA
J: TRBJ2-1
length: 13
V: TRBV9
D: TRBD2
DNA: TGTGCCAGCAGCGTGGGACTAGCCGATGAGCAGTTCTTC
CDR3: CASSVGLADEQFF

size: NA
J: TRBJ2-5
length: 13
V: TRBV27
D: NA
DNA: TGTGCCAGCAGTGGACGGCGTGGCGAGACCCAGTACTTC
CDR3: CASSGRRGETQYF

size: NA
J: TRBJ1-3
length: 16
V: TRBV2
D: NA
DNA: TGTGCCAGCAGTCGCGGACAAACGAGCTCTGGAAACACCATATATTTT
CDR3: CASSRGQTSSGNTIYF